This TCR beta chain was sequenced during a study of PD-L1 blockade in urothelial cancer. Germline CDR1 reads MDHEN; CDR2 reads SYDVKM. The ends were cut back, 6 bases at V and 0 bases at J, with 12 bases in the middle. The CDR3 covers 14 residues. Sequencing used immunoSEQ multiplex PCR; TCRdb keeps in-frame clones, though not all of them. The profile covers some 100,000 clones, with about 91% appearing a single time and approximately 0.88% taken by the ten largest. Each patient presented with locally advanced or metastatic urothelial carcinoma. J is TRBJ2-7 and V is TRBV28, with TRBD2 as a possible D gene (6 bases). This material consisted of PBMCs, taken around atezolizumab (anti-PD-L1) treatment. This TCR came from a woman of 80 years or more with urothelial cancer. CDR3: CASRAGLSSYEQYF. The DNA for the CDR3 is TGTGCCAGCAGGGCGGGACTCTCCTCCTACGAGCAGTACTTC.